The rows below give T cell receptor beta chains drawn from one sample of a study of blood T cell repertoires in COVID-19. Method: immunoSEQ multiplex PCR; TCRdb's copy keeps in-frame clones and lacks some. The table records hundreds of thousands of clones, 80% to 90% of them present only once. The specimen was peripheral blood. The receptors come from a man aged 50-59 years with COVID-19, enrolled during active disease. The CDR3 runs from the conserved cysteine through the conserved F or W. Each record gives: clone size, J gene, D gene, V gene, CDR3 protein, CDR3 DNA. D genes are given only for firm matches. Clone size is not always given. Where it is, it says once, few, many or a class for expanded clones.

abundance: NA; j_gene: TRBJ1-1; d_gene: NA; v_gene: TRBV7-9; CDR3aa: CASSFSLNTEAFF; CDR3nt: TGTGCCAGCAGCTTTAGCCTGAACACTGAAGCTTTCTTT
abundance: NA; j_gene: TRBJ1-2; d_gene: TRBD1; v_gene: TRBV7-6; CDR3aa: CASSPPPVVGGGTNYGYTF; CDR3nt: TGTGCCAGCAGCCCCCCCCCGGTAGTTGGAGGGGGCACTAACTATGGCTACACCTTC
abundance: NA; j_gene: TRBJ1-1; d_gene: NA; v_gene: TRBV28; CDR3aa: CASTLWGSGTEAFF; CDR3nt: TGTGCCAGCACCTTGTGGGGATCGGGAACTGAAGCTTTCTTT
abundance: few; j_gene: TRBJ2-5; d_gene: NA; v_gene: TRBV28; CDR3aa: CASSPTAAGALYQETQYF; CDR3nt: TGTGCCAGCAGTCCTACCGCGGCGGGGGCTCTGTACCAAGAGACCCAGTACTTC
abundance: NA; j_gene: TRBJ1-5; d_gene: NA; v_gene: TRBV6-1; CDR3aa: CASSARRQPSNQPQHF; CDR3nt: TGTGCCAGCAGTGCAAGGAGACAGCCTAGCAATCAGCCCCAGCATTTT
abundance: NA; j_gene: TRBJ1-2; d_gene: NA; v_gene: TRBV2; CDR3aa: CASSDAWGGNTF; CDR3nt: TGTGCCAGCAGTGACGCGTGGGGGGGGAACACCTTC
abundance: once; j_gene: TRBJ2-3; d_gene: NA; v_gene: TRBV28; CDR3aa: CASIPRGVLADTQYF; CDR3nt: TGTGCCAGCATCCCCAGGGGGGTTCTGGCAGATACGCAGTATTTT
abundance: NA; j_gene: TRBJ1-6; d_gene: TRBD1; v_gene: TRBV18; CDR3aa: CASSPARQGFPLHF; CDR3nt: TGTGCCAGCTCACCGGCCCGACAGGGGTTTCCCCTCCACTTT
abundance: NA; j_gene: TRBJ1-2; d_gene: NA; v_gene: TRBV6-2/TRBV6-3; CDR3aa: CASSYRGGLSLGYGYTF; CDR3nt: TGTGCCAGCAGTTACCGCGGCGGACTGTCCTTGGGCTATGGCTACACCTTC
abundance: NA; j_gene: TRBJ1-6; d_gene: TRBD1; v_gene: TRBV5-1; CDR3aa: CASNSGQTNSPLHF; CDR3nt: TGCGCCAGCAATTCGGGACAGACTAATTCACCCCTCCACTTT
abundance: NA; j_gene: TRBJ2-5; d_gene: NA; v_gene: TRBV24-1; CDR3aa: CATSDTMGHETQYF; CDR3nt: TGTGCCACCAGTGATACCATGGGACACGAGACCCAGTACTTC
abundance: NA; j_gene: TRBJ2-1; d_gene: TRBD1; v_gene: TRBV12-3/TRBV12-4; CDR3aa: CASGPNRGWEQFF; CDR3nt: TGTGCCAGCGGACCCAACAGGGGCTGGGAGCAGTTCTTC
abundance: NA; j_gene: TRBJ2-4; d_gene: TRBD2; v_gene: TRBV5-4; CDR3aa: CASTTGLAEIQYF; CDR3nt: TGTGCCAGCACCACCGGACTAGCGGAAATTCAGTACTTC